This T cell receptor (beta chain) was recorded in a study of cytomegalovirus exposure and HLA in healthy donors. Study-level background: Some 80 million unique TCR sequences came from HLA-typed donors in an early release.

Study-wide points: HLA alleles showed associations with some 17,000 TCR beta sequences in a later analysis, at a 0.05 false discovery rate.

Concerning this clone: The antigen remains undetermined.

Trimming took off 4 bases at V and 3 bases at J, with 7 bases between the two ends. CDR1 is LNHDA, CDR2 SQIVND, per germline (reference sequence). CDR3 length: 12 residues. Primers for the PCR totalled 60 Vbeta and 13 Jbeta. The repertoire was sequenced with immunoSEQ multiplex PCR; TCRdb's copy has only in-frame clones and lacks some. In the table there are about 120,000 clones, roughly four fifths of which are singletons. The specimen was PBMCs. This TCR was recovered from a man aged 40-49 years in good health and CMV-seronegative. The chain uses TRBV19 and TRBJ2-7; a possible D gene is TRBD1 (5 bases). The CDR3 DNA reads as TGTGCCAGTAGTAACCAGGGCTACGAGCAGTACTTC. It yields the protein CASSNQGYEQYF. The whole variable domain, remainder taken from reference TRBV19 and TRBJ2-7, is DGGITQSPKYLFRKEGQNVTLSCEQNLNHDAMYWYRQDPGQGLRLIYYSQIVNDFQKGDIAEGYSVSREKKESFPLTVTSAQKNPTAFYLCASSNQGYEQYFGPGTRLTVT.